These 29 T cell receptor beta chains originate from one sample sequenced in a study of T cells after yellow fever vaccination (dated by TCRdb to about 2019). This specimen's treatment or condition label, per the study, means: live attenuated yellow fever vaccine strain. Libraries were prepared through 5' RACE. For sequencing, an Illumina HiSeq 2500 was employed. The raw public reads went through TCRdb reprocessing: fastp at Q25, MiXCR clone calling, in-frame beta chains kept. Entries are consolidated by CDR3 protein sequence, retaining the most common genes and DNA. The sample has about 330,000 distinct CDR3 sequences on record, around 6.8% of them singletons. Jointly, the top ten make up 15% to 20% of the sample. The source material was PBMCs, sampled 45 days after the first yellow fever vaccination. These receptor sequences come from a man younger than 35 who received the YFV17D yellow fever vaccine.

CDR3 residues: CASSLTAGFKNIQYF. The CDR3 DNA reads TGTGCCAGCAGCCTGACGGCGGGGTTCAAAAACATTCAGTACTTC. The chain uses TRBV6-2 or TRBV6-3 and TRBJ2-4; D is possibly TRBD2 (6 bases). This CDR3 region has 15 residues. Germline values: CDR1 MNHEY, CDR2 SVGEGT. Between the trimmed V and J ends, which lost 6 bases and 3 bases, there was a span of 15 bases.

V and J are TRBV5-1 and TRBJ2-5; unclear D gene. V lost 3 bases, J lost 2 bases, and 11 bases lay in between. CDR1 and CDR2 (germline): SGHRS, YFSETQ. The CDR3 spans 14 residues. The CDR3 sequence is CASSSLGSQETQYF. As DNA, the CDR3 is TGCGCCAGCAGCTCTCTTGGCAGTCAAGAGACCCAGTACTTC. Full variable domain (outside the CDR3, taken from reference TRBV5-1 and TRBJ2-5): KAGVTQTPRYLIKTRGQQVTLSCSPISGHRSVSWYQQTPGQGLQFLFEYFSETQRNKGNFPGRFSGRQFSNSRSEMNVSTLELGDSALYLCASSSLGSQETQYFGPGTRLLVL.

This clonotype was counted only a few times. The chain carries TRBV12-3 or TRBV12-4 and TRBJ2-7; 7 bases align to TRBD1. Trimming took 3 bases from V and 6 from J; bases not matched to a gene: 5. CDR3 length: 13 residues. CDR3 amino acids: CASSFATGVEQYV. The CDR3 nucleotides read TGTGCCAGCAGTTTTGCCACAGGGGTCGAGCAGTACGTC.

The chain employs TRBV3-1 and TRBJ1-6; the D is unclear. Trimming cost V 1 base and J 3 bases, with 10 bases left between them. The CDR3 runs 16 residues. Germline CDR1 LGHDT, CDR2 YNNKEL (reference sequence). CDR3 protein: CASSQGLGDYNSPLHF. The CDR3 nucleotides are TGTGCCAGCAGCCAAGGGCTGGGAGACTATAATTCACCCCTCCACTTT.

The V call is TRBV20-1, the J call TRBJ1-5; 9 positions match TRBD1. This CDR3 comprises 14 residues. Germline V gives CDR1 DFQATT, CDR2 SNEGSKA (reference sequence). V gave up 7 bases and J gave up 2 bases; unmatched junction bases: 6. The CDR3 DNA reads as TGCAGTGTCCCGGGACAGGGAGGCAATCAGCCCCAGCATTTT. It yields the protein CSVPGQGGNQPQHF.

This clonotype was seen repeatedly, ten times or more. The chain joins TRBV5-1 to TRBJ1-1; D unclear. This CDR3 spans 13 amino acids. V shed 9 bases and J shed 6 bases, with 18 bases lying between them. Germline V gives CDR1 SGHRS, CDR2 YFSETQ. Here the CDR3 reads CATSKDSGSEAFF. The CDR3 nucleotides are TGCGCCACCTCCAAAGACTCGGGATCTGAAGCTTTCTTT.

This clonotype was recorded many times. The rearrangement joins TRBV20-1 to TRBJ1-1; 7 bases agree with TRBD1. Trimming took 5 bases from V and 2 from J; bases not matched to a gene: 8. Germline V lookup: CDR1 DFQATT, CDR2 SNEGSKA (reference sequence). The CDR3 contains 14 residues. The DNA of the CDR3 is TGCAGTGCTTACCGAGACAGGGCAAACACTGAAGCTTTCTTT. Translating gives CSAYRDRANTEAFF.

The rearrangement links TRBV27 to TRBJ2-1; maybe TRBD2 (6 bases). V was clipped by 2 bases and J by 6 bases, with 8 bases between them. This CDR3 has 13 residues. Per germline, CDR1 MNHEY and CDR2 SMNVEV (reference sequence). CDR3 sequence reads: CASSLVLANEQFF. CDR3 coding DNA: TGTGCCAGCAGTTTAGTACTAGCCAATGAGCAGTTCTTC.

This clonotype appeared many times. The J gene is TRBJ2-7, the V gene TRBV2; D is possibly TRBD1 (5 bases). Germline V CDR1 and CDR2: SNHLY, FYNNEI. The CDR3 runs to 13 residues. The V end was cut by 7 bases, the J end by 2 bases, with 12 bases between. The CDR3 reads CASTGDSTYEQYF. The CDR3 coding sequence is TGTGCCAGCACCGGCGACAGCACCTACGAGCAGTACTTC.

This clonotype was seen a few times. The chain is built from TRBV5-1 and TRBJ1-2; TRBD1 is a possible D gene (5 bases). V shed 0 bases and J shed 3 bases, with 12 bases lying between them. This CDR3 contains 15 residues. The germline V gene encodes CDR1 SGHRS and CDR2 YFSETQ. The CDR3 DNA reads as TGCGCCAGCAGCTTGGAGTCAGGAGGGGACTATGGCTACACCTTC. This encodes CASSLESGGDYGYTF.

This clonotype was picked up a small number of times. The V gene is TRBV9, the J gene TRBJ1-5, with D maybe TRBD1 (6 bases). Germline CDR1 and CDR2: SGDLS and YYNGEE. The length of the CDR3 is 17 residues. The V end was cut by 4 bases, the J end by 1 base, with 18 bases between. CDR3 nucleotide sequence: TGTGCCAGCAGCCCCCGGACAGAAAGGGGGAGCAATCAGCCCCAGCATTTT. Protein product: CASSPRTERGSNQPQHF. The whole variable domain, filled in from reference TRBV9 and TRBJ1-5, reads DSGVTQTPKHLITATGQRVTLRCSPRSGDLSVYWYQQSLDQGLQFLIQYYNGEERAKGNILERFSAQQFPDLHSELNLSSLELGDSALYFCASSPRTERGSNQPQHFGDGTRLSIL.

There are a few counts of this clonotype. The chain carries TRBV5-7 and TRBJ1-5; no clear D. TRBV5-7 is annotated as an ORF whose role is uncertain. This CDR3 is 13 amino acids long. With 6 bases removed from V and 3 bases from J, the gap between germline ends came to 10 bases. The CDR3 bases are TGTGCCAGCAACATCGGGGTCAATCAGCCCCAGCATTTT. It specifies CASNIGVNQPQHF.

This clonotype was seen many times. In DNA form, the CDR3 reads TGTGCCATCATGGGCGGCATAAGCGGGGGGTCCACAGATACGCAGTATTTT. Amino acid sequence: CAIMGGISGGSTDTQYF. This sequence joins TRBV10-3 and TRBJ2-3; TRBD2 matches at 9 bases. The germline gives CDR1 ENHRY, CDR2 SYGVKD. V was pared by 7 bases and J by 2 bases, with 13 bases of the junction left unmatched. This CDR3 is 17 amino acids long.

As to this clonotype: This may arise from a read error, as a much more abundant clone is one base away. The V and J genes are TRBV7-9 and TRBJ1-1; D uncertain. V shed 5 bases and J shed 9 bases, with 16 bases lying between them. The CDR3 covers 13 residues. The germline V gene encodes CDR1 SEHNR and CDR2 FQNEAQ (reference sequence). CDR3 in DNA: TGTGCCAGCAGCCCCTCGGTGTCCCTAAAAGCTTTCTTT. It specifies CASSPSVSLKAFF.

This clonotype showed up many times. This chain uses TRBV20-1 with TRBJ2-5; D is perhaps TRBD1 or TRBD2 (5 bases each). The CDR3 covers 14 residues. Trimming left V 5 bases short and J 4 bases short, with 17 bases between. Germline V gene data show CDR1 as DFQATT and CDR2 as SNEGSKA (reference sequence). The CDR3 sequence: CSAEGTRGGETQYF. CDR3 coding DNA: TGCAGTGCTGAGGGGACCCGGGGTGGAGAGACCCAGTACTTC.

The chain is built from TRBV12-3 or TRBV12-4 and TRBJ2-5; D remains unclear. This CDR3 spans 13 amino acids. Trimming left V 7 bases short and J 2 bases short, with 11 bases between. The CDR3 protein is CASTSISQETQYF. The CDR3 DNA reads as TGTGCCAGCACCTCTATCAGTCAAGAGACCCAGTACTTC.

This chain uses TRBV29-1 with TRBJ2-1; 9 bases line up with TRBD1. Losses at the gene ends were 6 bases for V and 6 bases for J; bases not matched to a gene: 6. This CDR3 spans 13 amino acids. CDR1 and CDR2 (germline): SQVTM, ANQGSEA. CDR3 region: CSVTGTGSNEQFF. CDR3 sequence (DNA): TGCAGCGTGACCGGGACAGGGTCCAATGAGCAGTTCTTC.

The chain has TRBV10-1 and TRBJ2-3; D could derive from TRBD1 or TRBD2 (5 bases each). This CDR3 has 13 amino acids. In germline, CDR1 is WNHNN, CDR2 SYGVQD (reference sequence). V was shortened by 6 bases and J by 3 bases, with 10 bases between the two germline ends. The CDR3 is CASSAEGTDTQYF. CDR3 DNA sequence: TGCGCCAGCAGCGCCGAGGGGACAGATACGCAGTATTTT.

This clonotype has a count of ten or more. This chain connects TRBV12-3 or TRBV12-4 to TRBJ2-2, with TRBD2 as a possible D gene (5 bases). The CDR3 consists of 16 residues. V was cut by 6 bases and J by 4 bases, with 18 bases left in between. DNA of the CDR3: TGTGCCAGCAGCCCTCTTAGGCGGGCGGGCACCGGGGAGCTGTTTTTT. Amino acids: CASSPLRRAGTGELFF.

J is TRBJ1-2 and V is TRBV12-3 or TRBV12-4; TRBD1 is a possible D gene (5 bases). V shed 3 bases and J shed 0 bases, with 17 bases lying between them. This CDR3 region has 17 residues. Here the CDR3 DNA reads TGTGCCAGCAGTTTCGGCCTAGGGACGAGAACTAACTATGGCTACACCTTC. This codes for CASSFGLGTRTNYGYTF.

The chain joins TRBV7-2 to TRBJ2-7; D not resolved. CDR3 size: 14 residues. Germline CDR1 SGHTA, CDR2 FQGNSA. With 5 bases removed from V and 0 bases from J, the gap between germline ends came to 11 bases. The CDR3 spells CASSAWWGSYEQYV. The CDR3 DNA follows: TGTGCCAGCAGCGCCTGGTGGGGCTCCTACGAGCAGTACGTC.

V is TRBV12-5 and J is TRBJ2-3; D might be TRBD1 (5 bases). CDR3 length equals 12 residues. V lost 5 bases and J 4 bases, leaving 7 bases between the germline ends. Germline CDR1 is LGHNT and CDR2 is FRNRAP. In DNA, the CDR3 is TGTGCTAGTGGTACAGGTTCAGATACGCAGTATTTT. It yields the protein CASGTGSDTQYF.

This clonotype was seen many times. The J gene is TRBJ1-1, the V gene TRBV2, with D hard to call. Germline-derived CDR1 and CDR2 are SNHLY and FYNNEI. CDR3 size: 13 residues. V lost 4 bases and J lost 1, with 7 bases in between. CDR3 nucleotides: TGTGCCAGCAGTGGTCAAGAGAACACTGAAGCTTTCTTT. This gives the protein CASSGQENTEAFF.

This clonotype was recorded a few times. The chain uses TRBV6-2 or TRBV6-3 and TRBJ1-1; D is unresolved. The CDR3 sequence is 13 residues long. Germline lookup yields CDR1 MNHEY and CDR2 SVGEGT. V was pared by 2 bases and J by 2 bases, with 6 bases between. The DNA of the CDR3 is TGTGCCAGCAGTTACCACTCAAACACTGAAGCTTTCTTT. Its translation: CASSYHSNTEAFF.

V usage is TRBV11-2 and J usage is TRBJ1-1; a possible D gene is TRBD1 (5 bases). Trimming removed 0 bases at V and 5 bases at J, with 10 bases between. The CDR3 totals 14 residues. Germline-derived CDR1 and CDR2 are SGHAT and FQNNGV. CDR3 sequence: CASSLDLGRTEAFF. The CDR3 bases are TGTGCCAGCAGCTTAGATCTGGGGCGGACTGAAGCTTTCTTT.

This clonotype was counted between two and nine times. This chain uses TRBV13 with TRBJ2-7, with 7 bases aligning to TRBD1. V gave up 6 bases and J gave up 4 bases; unmatched junction bases: 12. Looked up from germline, CDR1 is PRHDT and CDR2 is FYEKMQ (reference sequence). This CDR3 contains 15 residues. The CDR3 here is CASRSLRQGRYEQYF. The CDR3 nucleotides read TGTGCCAGCAGATCCCTGAGACAGGGTCGGTACGAGCAGTACTTC.

The CDR3, as DNA: TGTGCCAGCAGCTTAAACGGGTTACTCGGGGAAAAACTGTTTTTT. Protein sequence: CASSLNGLLGEKLFF. This chain uses TRBV7-9 with TRBJ1-4; D gene uncertain. Germline V lookup: CDR1 SEHNR, CDR2 FQNEAQ (reference sequence). Trimming took off 2 bases at V and 8 bases at J, with 15 bases between the two ends. The CDR3 is 15 amino acids. Combining the CDR3 with reference TRBV7-9 and TRBJ1-4 gives the whole variable domain DTGVSQNPRHKITKRGQNVTFRCDPISEHNRLYWYRQTLGQGPEFLTYFQNEAQLEKSRLLSDRFSAERPKGSFSTLEIQRTEQGDSAMYLCASSLNGLLGEKLFFGSGTQLSVL.

Ten or more counts support this clonotype. The chain couples TRBV11-2 to TRBJ1-6; 8 bases map to TRBD1. This CDR3 is 16 amino acids long. In germline, CDR1 is SGHAT, CDR2 FQNNGV. V dropped 7 bases and J dropped 10; count of bases not matched to a gene: 15. The CDR3 nucleotides are TGTGCCAGCACCCCGGAAGGACAGGGAGGACTCTCACCCCTCCACTTT. Translating gives CASTPEGQGGLSPLHF.

Ten or more counts support this clonotype. The junction departs from germline at one end; a sequencing error may be responsible. The rearrangement uses TRBV5-1 and TRBJ2-3; possibly TRBD2 for D (6 bases). Per germline, CDR1 SGHRS and CDR2 YFSETQ. The CDR3 is 13 residues long. The CDR3 is CASSLAGTDTQYF. The CDR3 region has the DNA TGTGCCAGCAGTTTAGCGGGCACAGATACGCAGTATTTT.